This T cell receptor beta chain was captured by sequencing in a study of response to subunit inactivated influenza vaccine. A word on this clonotype: The antigen is not known.

Each CDR3 protein is one row after TCRdb ran MiXCR on the RT-PCR reads. This repertoire shows about 300,000 distinct CDR3 sequences, less than 25% found once; its top ten account for about a tenth. Broader study findings: The authors put forward the suggestion that each seasonal influenza vaccination may bring in only a limited number of new T cells.

Sequences were derived from PBMCs from blood, sampled roughly 20 months after vaccination. The source is a man aged 50 to 69 who received an inactivated influenza vaccine.

The chain's CDR3 is CASSRQLDIINGYTF. The DNA for the CDR3 is TGTGCCAGCAGCAGACAATTGGACATTATAAATGGCTACACCTTC. The V and J genes are TRBV2 and TRBJ1-2; D is possibly TRBD1 (5 bases). The CDR3 has 15 residues. Trimming cost V 6 bases and J 6 bases, with 20 bases left between them. In germline, CDR1 is SNHLY, CDR2 FYNNEI. Drawing the rest from reference TRBV2 and TRBJ1-2, the complete variable domain is EPEVTQTPSHQVTQMGQEVILRCVPISNHLYFYWYRQILGQKVEFLVSFYNNEISEKSEIFDDQFSVERPDGSNFTLKIRSTKLEDSAMYFCASSRQLDIINGYTFGSGTRLTVV.